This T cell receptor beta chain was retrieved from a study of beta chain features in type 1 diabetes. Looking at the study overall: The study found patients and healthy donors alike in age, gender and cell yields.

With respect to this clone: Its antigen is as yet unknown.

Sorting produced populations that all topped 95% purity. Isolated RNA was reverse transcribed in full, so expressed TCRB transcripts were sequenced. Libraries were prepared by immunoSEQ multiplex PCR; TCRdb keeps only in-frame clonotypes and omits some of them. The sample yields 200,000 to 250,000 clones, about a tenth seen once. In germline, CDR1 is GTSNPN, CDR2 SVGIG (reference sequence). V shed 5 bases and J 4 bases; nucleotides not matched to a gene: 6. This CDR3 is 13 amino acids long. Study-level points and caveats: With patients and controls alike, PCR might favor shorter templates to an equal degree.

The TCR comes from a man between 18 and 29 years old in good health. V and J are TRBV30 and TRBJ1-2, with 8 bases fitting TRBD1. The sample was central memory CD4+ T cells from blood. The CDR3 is CAWEDRVIYGYTF. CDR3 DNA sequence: TGTGCCTGGGAGGACAGGGTCATCTATGGCTACACCTTC.